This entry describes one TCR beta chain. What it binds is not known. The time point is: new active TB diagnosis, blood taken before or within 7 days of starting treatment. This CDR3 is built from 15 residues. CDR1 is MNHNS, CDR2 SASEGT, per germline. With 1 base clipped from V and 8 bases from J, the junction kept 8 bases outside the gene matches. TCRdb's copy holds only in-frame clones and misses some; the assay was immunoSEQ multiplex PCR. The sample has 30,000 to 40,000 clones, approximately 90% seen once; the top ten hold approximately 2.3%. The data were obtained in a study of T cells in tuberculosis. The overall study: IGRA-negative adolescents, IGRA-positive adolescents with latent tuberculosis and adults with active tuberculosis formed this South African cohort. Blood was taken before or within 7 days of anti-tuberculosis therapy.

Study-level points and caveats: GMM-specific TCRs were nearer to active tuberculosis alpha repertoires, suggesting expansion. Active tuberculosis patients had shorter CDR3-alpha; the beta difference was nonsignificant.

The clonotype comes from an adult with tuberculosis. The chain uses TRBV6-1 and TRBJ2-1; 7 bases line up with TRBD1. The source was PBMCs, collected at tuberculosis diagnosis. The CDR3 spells CASSEGEGAMHEQFF. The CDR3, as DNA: TGTGCCAGCAGTGAAGGCGAGGGGGCTATGCATGAGCAGTTCTTC.